The rows below give T cell receptor beta chains drawn from one sample of a study of chemoradiotherapy in HPV16-positive cancers. Only in-frame clones appear in the TCRdb table, and some are missing; sequencing was by immunoSEQ multiplex PCR. The sample records some 31,000 clones, about 90% being singletons. Sequencing was performed on blood, taken from a patient who underwent chemoradiotherapy. These receptor sequences come from a human donor with HPV-associated anogenital cancer. CDR3s include the opening cysteine and the closing phenylalanine or tryptophan. A D gene is named only where the DNA matches it firmly. Clone size, where shown, is once, few, many, or a class for clones that have expanded.

size	D	V	J	DNA	CDR3
-	TRBD1	TRBV18	TRBJ1-4	TGTGCCAGCTCACCACCAGGGACAGGGGGCCCTAATGAAAAACTGTTTTTT	CASSPPGTGGPNEKLFF
once	TRBD1	TRBV6-6	TRBJ1-2	TGTGCCAGCAGCCTCGGGACAGGGCTTTCTCATAGTGGCTACACCTTC	CASSLGTGLSHSGYTF
-	TRBD1	TRBV19	TRBJ2-3	TGTGCCAGCCCTATCGAACGGGACAGGGCCACAGATACGCAGTATTTT	CASPIERDRATDTQYF
-	-	TRBV28	TRBJ1-2	TGTGCCAGCAGTCACAACAACGAGGGGGGCGGCTACACCTTC	CASSHNNEGGGYTF
-	-	TRBV19	TRBJ2-1	TGTGCCAGTAGTATAGGTGGGTACTCCCACTCCTACAATGAGCAGTTCTTC	CASSIGGYSHSYNEQFF
-	-	TRBV5-1	TRBJ1-4	TGCGCCAGCAGCTTGACTCTCCGTAATGAAAAACTGTTTTTT	CASSLTLRNEKLFF
-	TRBD2	TRBV7-9	TRBJ2-7	TGTGCCAGCAGCACGACCAGGGCTAGCGGGTTCTACGAGCAGTACTTC	CASSTTRASGFYEQYF
-	TRBD1	TRBV29-1	TRBJ2-5	TGCAGCGTTGGGGGGACAGGGGCGGGAGAGACCCAGTACTTC	CSVGGTGAGETQYF
few	TRBD1	TRBV11-3	TRBJ1-1	TGTGCCAGCAGCTTAGGACAGGGGGAGGCCACTGAAGCTTTCTTT	CASSLGQGEATEAFF
-	-	TRBV5-6	TRBJ2-7	TGTGCCAGCAGCTTGGGGGGCAGCTCCTACGAGCAGTACTTC	CASSLGGSSYEQYF
-	-	TRBV6-5	TRBJ2-1	TGTGCCAGCCGACTAGGGGGCGTTAACTACAATGAGCAGTTCTTC	CASRLGGVNYNEQFF
-	-	TRBV29-1	TRBJ2-1	TGCAGCGCTCCCGGGGACCCACACTACAATGAGCAGTTCTTC	CSAPGDPHYNEQFF
-	-	TRBV5-1	TRBJ1-3	TGCGCCAGCAGCTCTACCGCTGGCACCCCTGGAAACACCATATATTTT	CASSSTAGTPGNTIYF
-	-	TRBV18	TRBJ1-4	TGTGCCAGCTCACCGCAAGACAGAGTGACTAATGAAAAACTGTTTTTT	CASSPQDRVTNEKLFF
-	TRBD1	TRBV19	TRBJ1-1	TGTGCCAGTAGTATAGATCGCCGGGGACAGGGGAACACTGAAGCTTTCTTT	CASSIDRRGQGNTEAFF
-	-	TRBV30	TRBJ1-1	TGTGCCTGGAGTGAAGGGGCCAGGACTGAAGCTTTCTTT	CAWSEGARTEAFF
once	-	TRBV7-9	TRBJ1-1	TGTGCCAGCAGCTACACTGAAGCTTTCTTT	CASSYTEAFF
-	TRBD2	TRBV29-1	TRBJ2-7	TGCAGCGTTGAAGATCCCAGCGGGAGTAGCTACGAGCAGTACTTC	CSVEDPSGSSYEQYF
-	TRBD2	TRBV4-1	TRBJ2-3	TGCGCCAGCAGCCAAGGGAGTAGCGGGAGACCAGGAGATACGCAGTATTTT	CASSQGSSGRPGDTQYF
-	-	TRBV7-9	TRBJ2-7	TGTGCCAGCGGGCGCACCTACGAGCAGTACTTC	CASGRTYEQYF
-	TRBD1	TRBV6-5	TRBJ1-2	TGTGCCAGCAGTGGTAGGACAGGGAGGGACTATGGCTACACCTTC	CASSGRTGRDYGYTF
-	TRBD2	TRBV4-1	TRBJ2-2	TGCGCCAGCAGCCAAGATTCGGGGGGGGCTTACACCGGGGAGCTGTTTTTT	CASSQDSGGAYTGELFF
few	TRBD2	TRBV14	TRBJ2-2	TGTGCCAGCTCTCTAGCGGAAAACCGGTGGGAGCTGTTTTTT	CASSLAENRWELFF
-	TRBD2	TRBV27	TRBJ2-7	TGTGCCAGCAGTCCCTCCAGCGGGAGGCATTCCTACGAGCAGTACTTC	CASSPSSGRHSYEQYF
few	-	TRBV18	TRBJ2-7	TGTGCCAGCTCACCATACAACAGTGTCTCCTACGAGCAGTACTTC	CASSPYNSVSYEQYF
-	-	TRBV5-1	TRBJ2-5	TGCGCCAGCAGCTTGGGGCAGGGACAAGAGACCCAGTACTTC	CASSLGQGQETQYF
-	-	TRBV4-3	TRBJ1-1	TGCGCCAGCAGCCAAGTGCAGGAAAACACTGAAGCTTTCTTT	CASSQVQENTEAFF
-	-	TRBV5-1	TRBJ2-3	TGCGCCAGCAAAGCTAGCGGCACAGATACGCAGTATTTT	CASKASGTDTQYF
-	-	TRBV7-2	TRBJ2-3	TGTGCCAGCAGCTTAGGTGTGGGCACAGATACGCAGTATTTT	CASSLGVGTDTQYF
once	-	TRBV30	TRBJ2-2	TGTGCCTGGAGTGTAATTCGGATAAGTATTAGGAACACCGGGGAGCTGTTTTTT	CAWSVIRISIRNTGELFF
-	-	TRBV7-3	TRBJ2-2	TGTGCCAGCAGCCCCCAGCCGAACACCGGGGAGCTGTTTTTT	CASSPQPNTGELFF
-	-	TRBV5-1	TRBJ2-1	TGCGCCAGCAGCTTGGATAATGAGCAGTTCTTC	CASSLDNEQFF
-	-	TRBV4-3	TRBJ1-2	TGCGCCAGCAGCCAACAACAGGGACCCTATGGCTACACCTTC	CASSQQQGPYGYTF
-	-	TRBV5-4	TRBJ2-1	TGTGCCAGCGGGATAGACTACAATGAGCAGTTCTTC	CASGIDYNEQFF
-	TRBD1	TRBV5-4	TRBJ2-5	TGTGCCAGCAGTCGAGGGGACAGTCAAGAGACCCAGTACTTC	CASSRGDSQETQYF
-	TRBD2	TRBV5-1	TRBJ2-7	TGCGCCAGCAGCTGGACTAGCGGGGGGGACTACGAGCAGTACTTC	CASSWTSGGDYEQYF
few	TRBD1	TRBV6-1	TRBJ2-7	TGTGCCAGCAGGAGGGACAGCTATTACGAGCAGTACTTC	CASRRDSYYEQYF
-	TRBD1	TRBV2	TRBJ1-1	TGTGCCAGCAGTGAGGGACAGGGGGAGGAGGCTGAAGCTTTCTTT	CASSEGQGEEAEAFF
-	-	TRBV29-1	TRBJ1-1	TGCAGCGTTGGCAGGGTGAATACTGAAGCTTTCTTT	CSVGRVNTEAFF
few	-	TRBV9	TRBJ1-4	TGTGCCAGCAGCGCAGGTCTTACCCCAACTAATGAAAAACTGTTTTTT	CASSAGLTPTNEKLFF
-	-	TRBV6-1	TRBJ2-7	TGTGCCAGCAGTGAACGGGCCTATCACTCCTACGAGCAGTACTTC	CASSERAYHSYEQYF
-	TRBD1	TRBV5-4	TRBJ2-5	TGTGCCAGCAGCTCGATAAGACAGGGGGGTCAAGAGACCCAGTACTTC	CASSSIRQGGQETQYF
-	TRBD1	TRBV7-6	TRBJ2-7	TGTGCCAGCAGCCCTCTTGCAGGGGGCTACGAGCAGTACTTC	CASSPLAGGYEQYF